This T cell receptor (beta chain) was recovered during a study of cytomegalovirus exposure and HLA in healthy donors. Study results and limitations: Later analysis demonstrated an association between a missense DCLRE1C variant and TCR beta V- and J-gene trimming.

Regarding this clone: Its target is unknown.

The PCR made use of 60 Vbeta and 13 Jbeta primers. Authors' methods: Later reanalysis found approximately 80 million unique TCR beta chains, some 10 million of them shared. Clones were sequenced by immunoSEQ multiplex PCR, and TCRdb holds only the in-frame ones, with some missing. V, J and clone size are taken as reported in that table, and D and trimming were inferred from the DNA itself. Among 100,000 to 130,000 clones listed, 73% were seen once. Sequenced sample: PBMCs. The source of this sequence is a man aged 25 to 40 in good health and CMV-seronegative.

CDR3 loop: CASSSTGGLRETQYF. The CDR3 bases are TGTGCCAGCAGTTCAACAGGGGGTCTGCGAGAGACCCAGTACTTC. The rearrangement uses TRBV28 and TRBJ2-5; the match to TRBD1 covers 8 bases. The germline V gene has CDR1 MDHEN and CDR2 SYDVKM. Unmatched junction bases numbered 8, after V lost 4 bases and J lost 4 bases. The CDR3 totals 15 residues.